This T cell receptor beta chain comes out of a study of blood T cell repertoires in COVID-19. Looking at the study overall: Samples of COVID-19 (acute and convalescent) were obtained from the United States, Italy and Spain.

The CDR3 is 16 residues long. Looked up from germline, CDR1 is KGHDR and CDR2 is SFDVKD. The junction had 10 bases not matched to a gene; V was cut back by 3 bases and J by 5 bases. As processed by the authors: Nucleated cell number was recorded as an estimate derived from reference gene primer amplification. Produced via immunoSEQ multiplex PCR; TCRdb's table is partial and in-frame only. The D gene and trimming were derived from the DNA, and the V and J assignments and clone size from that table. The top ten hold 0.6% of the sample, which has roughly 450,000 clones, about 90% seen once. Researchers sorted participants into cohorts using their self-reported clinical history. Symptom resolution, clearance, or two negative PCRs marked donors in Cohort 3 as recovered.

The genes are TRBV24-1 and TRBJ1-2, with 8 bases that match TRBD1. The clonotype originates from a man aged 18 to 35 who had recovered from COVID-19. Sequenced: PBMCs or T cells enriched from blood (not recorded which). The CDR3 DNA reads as TGTGCCACCAGTGATGCGAAACAGGGGGGGTCTTATGGCTACACCTTC. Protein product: CATSDAKQGGSYGYTF.